Sequencing of this TCR beta chain was carried out in a study of T cell responses to AZD1222 COVID-19 vaccine. The table lists this clone with a few counts. Its antigen is not known. Repertoires were generated with immunoSEQ multiplex PCR, while TCRdb's copy carries only in-frame clones and drops some. Among fewer than 200,000 clones listed, about 91% were seen once. Study-wide findings and caveats: Without day 14 samples, only post-peak T cell repertoires were studied. As reported, nearly half of all spike-specific TCRs target variant regions that are unmutated. The study identified only a handful of AZD1222 recipients as seropositive at baseline. White British ancestry dominated among donors, who included more females, and clonal diversity was possibly underestimated.

This TCR was sampled from an adult who received the AZD1222 COVID-19 vaccine. The sample consisted of peripheral blood, taken 28 days after the second AZD1222 dose.

The CDR3: CASSQQTGTKETQYF. The CDR3 bases are TGTGCCAGCTCACAACAAACCGGGACCAAAGAGACCCAGTACTTC. The chain uses TRBV18 and TRBJ2-5, with D possibly being TRBD1 or TRBD2 (5 bases each). Trimming left V 4 bases short and J 3 bases short, with 15 bases between. The CDR3 runs 15 residues. Germline lookup yields CDR1 KGHSH and CDR2 LQKENI.